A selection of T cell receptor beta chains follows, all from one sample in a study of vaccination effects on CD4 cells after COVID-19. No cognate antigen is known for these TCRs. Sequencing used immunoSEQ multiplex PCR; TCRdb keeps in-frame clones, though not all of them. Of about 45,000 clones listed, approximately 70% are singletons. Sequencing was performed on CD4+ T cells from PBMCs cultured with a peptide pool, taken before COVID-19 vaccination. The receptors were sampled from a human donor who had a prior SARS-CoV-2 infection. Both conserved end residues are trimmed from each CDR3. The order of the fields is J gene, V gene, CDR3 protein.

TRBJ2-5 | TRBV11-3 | ASSLGQGIEETQY
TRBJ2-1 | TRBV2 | ASEKDRVYNEQF
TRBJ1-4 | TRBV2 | ASTEHTGENEKLF
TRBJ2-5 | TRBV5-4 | ASSTKSGVETQY
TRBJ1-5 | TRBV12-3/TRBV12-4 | ASSLEEKQPQH
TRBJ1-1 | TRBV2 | ASSPGTGSRTLNTEAF
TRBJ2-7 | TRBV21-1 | ASSKGGRDRGSYEQY
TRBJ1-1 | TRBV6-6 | ASRSRDIVTEAF
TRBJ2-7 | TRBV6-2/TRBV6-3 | ASSSPDRGRVLLSYEQY
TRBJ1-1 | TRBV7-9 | ASSSTGGGNTEAF
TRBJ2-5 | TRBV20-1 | SASDSGAQY
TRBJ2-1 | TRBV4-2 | ASSRDRDEGVQF
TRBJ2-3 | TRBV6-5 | ASSLAGARDTQY
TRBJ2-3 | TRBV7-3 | ASSRGTATDTQY
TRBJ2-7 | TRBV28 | ASSSFLGVDEQY
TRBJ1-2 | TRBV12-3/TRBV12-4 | ASSGDRGFGYT
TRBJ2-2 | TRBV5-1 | ASSLGRGTPGELF
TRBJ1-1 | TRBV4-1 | ASSRDRDFEAF
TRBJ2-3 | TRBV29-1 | SATGARTDTQY
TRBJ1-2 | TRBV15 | ATSSILGLDDYGYT
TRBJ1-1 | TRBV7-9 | ASSLETNTEAF
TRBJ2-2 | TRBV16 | ASSQSTLAGAGELF
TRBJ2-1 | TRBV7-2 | ASSLAYGSSYNEQF
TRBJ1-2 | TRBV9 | ASSVGGGSGYGYT